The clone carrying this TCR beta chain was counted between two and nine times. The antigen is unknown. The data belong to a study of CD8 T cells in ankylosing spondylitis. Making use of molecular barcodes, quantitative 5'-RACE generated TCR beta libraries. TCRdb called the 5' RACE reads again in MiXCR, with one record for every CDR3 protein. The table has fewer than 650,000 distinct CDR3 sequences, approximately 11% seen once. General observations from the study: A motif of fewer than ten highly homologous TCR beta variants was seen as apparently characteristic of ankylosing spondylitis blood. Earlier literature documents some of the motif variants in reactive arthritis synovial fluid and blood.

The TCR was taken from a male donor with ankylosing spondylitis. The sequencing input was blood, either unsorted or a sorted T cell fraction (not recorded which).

The CDR3 bases are TGTGCCAGCAGCCCCCGAGGGCTAGCTGGGGATGAGCAGTTCTTC. This gives the protein CASSPRGLAGDEQFF. The V call is TRBV11-2, the J call TRBJ2-1; D is perhaps TRBD2 (5 bases). The length of the CDR3 is 15 residues. Germline lookup yields CDR1 SGHAT and CDR2 FQNNGV. Trimming left V 5 bases short and J 8 bases short, with 19 bases between.